This is a list of T cell receptor beta chains from one sample in a study of EBV T-cell therapy then PD-1 blockade in nasopharyngeal carcinoma. The antigens for these receptors are not known. TCRdb's copy holds only in-frame clones and misses some; the assay was immunoSEQ multiplex PCR. Seen here are about 22,000 clones, 82% observed once, and the top ten hold around 24%. The source was CD8+ T cells from blood, collected at day -245 from a patient whose treatment included autologous EBV-specific T cells and nivolumab. These receptor sequences come from a man aged 35 to 55 with nasopharyngeal carcinoma. CDR3s include the opening cysteine and the closing phenylalanine or tryptophan. A D gene is named only where the DNA matches it firmly.

d_call | j_call | v_call | cdr3_aa
NA | TRBJ1-2 | TRBV6-5 | CASSHQTEGYYGYTF
NA | TRBJ1-2 | TRBV9 | CASSVGGVGGYTF
TRBD2 | TRBJ2-7 | TRBV7-8 | CASSQTSGGVYEQYF
NA | TRBJ1-2 | TRBV30 | CAWTGGGFYGYTF
NA | TRBJ2-7 | TRBV5-5 | CASSLAIGYEQYF
NA | TRBJ2-4 | TRBV9 | CASSPRLENIQYF
NA | TRBJ2-1 | TRBV19 | CASSITRAAEQFF
NA | TRBJ1-1 | TRBV19 | CASTPPGRDVTEAFF
NA | TRBJ1-5 | TRBV12-3/TRBV12-4 | CASSLRGQPQHF
TRBD2 | TRBJ2-5 | TRBV27 | CASSWRGGRETQYF
NA | TRBJ1-3 | TRBV9 | CASSYSDRPGNTIYF
TRBD2 | TRBJ2-1 | TRBV2 | CASSQSGGMINEQFF
NA | TRBJ1-2 | TRBV25-1 | CATTASNYGYTF
NA | TRBJ1-2 | TRBV4-1 | CASSYLDSYYGYTF
NA | TRBJ1-2 | TRBV4-1 | CASSQAAYRYTF
NA | TRBJ1-2 | TRBV19 | CASSAGETTPWYGYTF
NA | TRBJ1-1 | TRBV6-5 | CASSYSRGGSDTEAFF
TRBD1 | TRBJ1-6 | TRBV2 | CASSEEGALSYNSPLHF
NA | TRBJ2-7 | TRBV7-9 | CASSPRDGRAYEQYF
NA | TRBJ2-3 | TRBV4-3 | CASSQDYQGSLDTQYF
NA | TRBJ1-1 | TRBV12-3/TRBV12-4 | CASSGGVKAFF
TRBD1 | TRBJ1-5 | TRBV4-1 | CASSQALPTGANQPQHF
NA | TRBJ2-2 | TRBV5-1 | CASSLGGSNTGELFF
NA | TRBJ1-1 | TRBV29-1 | CSVEGVQGGATEAFF
TRBD1 | TRBJ1-2 | TRBV27 | CASSPTGVYGYTF
NA | TRBJ1-1 | TRBV11-3 | CASRGNTEAFF
NA | TRBJ2-7 | TRBV6-5 | CASSLGQTYEQYF
NA | TRBJ1-6 | TRBV21-1 | CASREGLDPLNSPLHF
NA | TRBJ1-6 | TRBV4-3 | CASSPEALGDSPLHF
NA | TRBJ2-3 | TRBV19 | CASSNWGLGTDTQYF
NA | TRBJ2-7 | TRBV7-6 | CASSPWVGDEQYF
TRBD2 | TRBJ2-1 | TRBV4-3 | CASSQDGTSGGASEQFF
NA | TRBJ1-5 | TRBV29-1 | CSVEGGRQNQPQHF
TRBD1 | TRBJ2-7 | TRBV19 | CASSIAPGTGYEQYF
TRBD1 | TRBJ2-6 | TRBV4-3 | CASSQENLGQYNSGANVLTF
NA | TRBJ2-7 | TRBV12-3/TRBV12-4 | CASRGFYEQYF
TRBD2 | TRBJ2-1 | TRBV6-5 | CASSYPPGGAYNEQFF
NA | TRBJ1-5 | TRBV6-2/TRBV6-3 | CASSWGNQPQHF
TRBD1 | TRBJ1-1 | TRBV29-1 | CSVIGRSGGTGLNTEAFF
NA | TRBJ1-1 | TRBV5-1 | CASSVGFGRGQGLNTEAFF
NA | TRBJ2-1 | TRBV6-2/TRBV6-3 | CASSFRLASYNEQFF
NA | TRBJ1-4 | TRBV2 | CASSEEFQVEKLFF
NA | TRBJ1-1 | TRBV4-3 | CASSQEGSSLTEAFF
TRBD1 | TRBJ2-7 | TRBV6-5 | CASSSHRTGVSYEQYF
NA | TRBJ2-3 | TRBV7-2 | CASSLAGRADTQYF
NA | TRBJ1-1 | TRBV13 | CAKRRLGGPEAFF
NA | TRBJ2-1 | TRBV4-1 | CASSQDVLEVAHEQFF
NA | TRBJ2-1 | TRBV5-4 | CASSTDSYNEQFF
NA | TRBJ2-1 | TRBV27 | CASGYNEQFF
NA | TRBJ2-1 | TRBV6-4 | CASSDRPESEQFF
NA | TRBJ2-7 | TRBV3-1/TRBV3-2 | CASSQGVGAYEQYF
NA | TRBJ1-4 | TRBV9 | CASSPGGRINEKLFF